This TCR beta chain appears in the sequencing data of a study of beta chain features in type 1 diabetes. Reverse transcription of all isolated RNA meant that expressed TCRB transcripts were sequenced. The data were produced by immunoSEQ multiplex PCR, yet TCRdb's version contains in-frame clones alone and is incomplete. This sample carries about 360,000 clones, roughly 12% of them seen once, and the ten largest clones take roughly 0.017%. This clone showed up just a few times. The antigen is unknown. Germline V gene lookup returns CDR1 ENHRY and CDR2 SYGVKD. This CDR3 spans 13 amino acids. V shed 7 bases and J shed 1 base, with 10 bases lying between them. Broader study findings: Among all four CD4+ subsets, Type 1 diabetes patients had TCRB CDR3s that were moderately but significantly shorter. Junctions at VDJ sites from type 1 diabetes patients had fewer insertions and more deletions.

Stem cell-like memory, regulatory, central memory and naive CD4+ cells were sorted via CD45RO/CCR7/CD25/CD127/CD95/CD27. This TCR derives from a man aged 18 to 30 in good health. V gene TRBV10-3 combines with J gene TRBJ1-1; possibly TRBD1 for D (5 bases). The sample taken for sequencing was naive CD4+ T cells from blood. The DNA of the CDR3 is TGTGCCATCAATCAACAGGCGAACACTGAAGCTTTCTTT. As protein: CAINQQANTEAFF.